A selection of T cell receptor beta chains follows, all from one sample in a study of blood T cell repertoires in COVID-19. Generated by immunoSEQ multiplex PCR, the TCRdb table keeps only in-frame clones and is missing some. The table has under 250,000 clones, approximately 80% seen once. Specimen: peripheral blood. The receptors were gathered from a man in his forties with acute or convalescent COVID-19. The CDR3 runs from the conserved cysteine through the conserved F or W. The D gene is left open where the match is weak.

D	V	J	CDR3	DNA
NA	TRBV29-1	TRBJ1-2	CSVDELANYGYTF	TGCAGCGTTGATGAGCTTGCTAACTATGGCTACACCTTC
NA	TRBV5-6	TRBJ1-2	CASNPTAAGGYTF	TGTGCCAGCAACCCGACTGCGGCTGGGGGCTACACCTTC
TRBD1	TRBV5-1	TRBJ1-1	CASSGTGRNTEAFF	TGCGCCAGCAGCGGGACAGGACGGAACACTGAAGCTTTCTTT
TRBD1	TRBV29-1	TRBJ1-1	CSAAGTGGSVNTEAFF	TGCAGCGCTGCCGGGACAGGGGGCTCCGTGAACACTGAAGCTTTCTTT
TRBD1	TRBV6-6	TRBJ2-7	CASSYSDRVYEQYF	TGTGCCAGCAGTTATTCGGACAGGGTTTACGAGCAGTACTTC
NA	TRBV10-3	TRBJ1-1	CAISEPSIEETEAFF	TGTGCCATCAGTGAGCCCTCTATCGAGGAGACTGAAGCTTTCTTT
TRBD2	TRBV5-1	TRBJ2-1	CASSWELAGGPMNEQFF	TGCGCCAGCAGCTGGGAACTAGCGGGAGGGCCTATGAATGAGCAGTTCTTC
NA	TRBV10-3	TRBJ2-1	CAISEGLNEQFF	TGTGCCATCAGTGAGGGACTGAATGAGCAGTTCTTC
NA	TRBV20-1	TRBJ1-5	CSARDRRAQHF	TGCAGTGCTAGAGATCGGAGGGCCCAGCATTTT
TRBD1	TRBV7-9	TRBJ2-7	CASSFGGTGDLEQYF	TGTGCCAGCAGCTTCGGGGGGACAGGGGATCTCGAGCAGTACTTC
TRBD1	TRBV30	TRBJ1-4	CAWSPAGQGASEKLFF	TGTGCCTGGAGTCCAGCGGGACAGGGGGCGAGTGAAAAACTGTTTTTT
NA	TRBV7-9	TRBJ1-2	CASSLGQNYGYTF	TGTGCCAGCAGCTTAGGACAAAACTATGGCTACACCTTC
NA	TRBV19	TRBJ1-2	CASSIYGGPTNYGYTF	TGTGCCAGTAGTATTTATGGGGGCCCAACTAACTATGGCTACACCTTC
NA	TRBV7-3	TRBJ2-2	CASSFARNTGELFF	TGTGCCAGCAGCTTTGCTAGGAACACCGGGGAGCTGTTTTTT
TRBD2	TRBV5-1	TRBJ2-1	CASSFGTSGYNEQFF	TGCGCCAGCAGCTTCGGGACTAGCGGCTACAATGAGCAGTTCTTC
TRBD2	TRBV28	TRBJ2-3	CAGGGRRSTDTQYF	TGTGCCGGGGGGGGACGTAGAAGCACAGATACGCAGTATTTT